The present entry profiles one T cell receptor beta chain with its context. No antigen is known for it. One base away there is no much larger clone; base qualities are not given. This sample is part of a study of control samples from healthy donors and cancer patients (dated by TCRdb to 2018 to 2021). Preparation of the library involved the immunoSEQ multiplex PCR assay. Not all clones reach the TCRdb copy of this immuneACCESS table, which keeps in-frame sequences only. Checked studies attribute under half of the gap to unresolved V genes and leave the rest unexplained. In all, the sample holds roughly 370,000 clones, and over 75% of those were seen once. The top ten hold 5% to 7% of the sample. V drops 0 bases and J drops 0 bases, leaving 12 bases in between. The CDR3 covers 16 residues, taking in both the cysteine and the phenylalanine. Of all the DNA, just the CDR3 is kept, 48 bases in frame from base 1. The germline V gene provides CDR1 LGHNA and CDR2 YNFKEQ.

In this chain, TRBV4-2 is recombined with TRBJ2-7; a weak D assignment points to TRBD2 (5 bases agree). The receptor comes from a man aged 40-50 years with head and neck cancer. Sequencing was done on a sample of PBMCs. At the DNA level, the sequence is TGTGCCAGCAGCCAAGAGTGGGAGAGCGGCTCCTACGAGCAGTACTTC. Its protein reads: CASSQEWESGSYEQYF.